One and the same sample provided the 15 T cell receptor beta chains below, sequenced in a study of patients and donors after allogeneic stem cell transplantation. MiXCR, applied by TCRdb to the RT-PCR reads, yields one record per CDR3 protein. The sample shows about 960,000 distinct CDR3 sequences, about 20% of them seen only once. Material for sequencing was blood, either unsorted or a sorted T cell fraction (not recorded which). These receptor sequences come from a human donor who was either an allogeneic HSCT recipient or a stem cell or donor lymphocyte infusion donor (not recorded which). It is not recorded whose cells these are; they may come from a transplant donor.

The CDR3 DNA follows: TGTGCCAGTAGCGCCCGGGAAAGTCAGTACAATGAGCAGTTCTTC. It yields the protein CASSARESQYNEQFF. V usage is TRBV19 and J usage is TRBJ2-1; D is possibly TRBD2 (5 bases). The CDR3 totals 15 residues. The germline V gene encodes CDR1 LNHDA and CDR2 SQIVND (reference sequence). Trimming left V 6 bases short and J 4 bases short, with 16 bases between.

CDR3 nucleotide sequence: TGTGCCAGCACCCCCGAGGCATTTTGGGATATCGGCTACACCTTC. Translation: CASTPEAFWDIGYTF. The chain recombines TRBV12-3 or TRBV12-4 with TRBJ1-2; D is undetermined. V gave up 7 bases and J gave up 8 bases, with 23 bases separating them. The CDR3 has 15 residues.

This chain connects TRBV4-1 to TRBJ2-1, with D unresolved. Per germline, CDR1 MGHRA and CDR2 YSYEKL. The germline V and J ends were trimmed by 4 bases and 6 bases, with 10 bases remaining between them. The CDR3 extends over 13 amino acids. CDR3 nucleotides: TGCGCCAGCAGCCGCCCCTGGGGCAATGAGCAGTTCTTC. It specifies CASSRPWGNEQFF.

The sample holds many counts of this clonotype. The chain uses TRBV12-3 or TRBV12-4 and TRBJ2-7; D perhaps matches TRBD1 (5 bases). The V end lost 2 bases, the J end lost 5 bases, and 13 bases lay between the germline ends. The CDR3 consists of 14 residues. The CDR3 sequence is CASSLTGFGHEQYF. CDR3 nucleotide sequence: TGTGCCAGCAGTTTAACAGGCTTCGGGCACGAGCAGTACTTC.

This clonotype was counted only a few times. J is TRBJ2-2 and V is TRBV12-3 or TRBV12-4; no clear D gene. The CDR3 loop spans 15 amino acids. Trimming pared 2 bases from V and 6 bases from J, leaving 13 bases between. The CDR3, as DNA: TGTGCCAGCAGTTTAATCCCCAGGAGCTCCGGGGAGCTGTTTTTT. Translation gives CASSLIPRSSGELFF.

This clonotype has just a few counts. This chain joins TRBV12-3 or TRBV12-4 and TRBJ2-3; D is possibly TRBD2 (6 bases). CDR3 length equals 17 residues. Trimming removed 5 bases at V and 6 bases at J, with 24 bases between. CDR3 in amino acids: CASSPYLGGRAWDTQYF. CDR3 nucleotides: TGTGCCAGCAGTCCTTATTTGGGAGGCAGGGCGTGGGATACGCAGTATTTT.

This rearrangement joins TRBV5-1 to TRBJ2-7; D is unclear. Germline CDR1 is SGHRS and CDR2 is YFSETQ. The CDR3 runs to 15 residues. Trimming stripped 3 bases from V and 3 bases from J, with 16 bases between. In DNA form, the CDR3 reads TGCGCCAGCAGCTCTGGCAATCCGTTGGTCTACGAGCAGTACTTC. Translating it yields CASSSGNPLVYEQYF.

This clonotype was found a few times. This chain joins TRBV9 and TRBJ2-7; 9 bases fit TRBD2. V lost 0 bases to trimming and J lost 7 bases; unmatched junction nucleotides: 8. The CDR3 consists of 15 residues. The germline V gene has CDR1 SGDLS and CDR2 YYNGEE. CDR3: CASSVESSGAGEQYF. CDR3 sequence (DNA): TGTGCCAGCAGCGTAGAATCTAGCGGGGCGGGGGAGCAGTACTTC.

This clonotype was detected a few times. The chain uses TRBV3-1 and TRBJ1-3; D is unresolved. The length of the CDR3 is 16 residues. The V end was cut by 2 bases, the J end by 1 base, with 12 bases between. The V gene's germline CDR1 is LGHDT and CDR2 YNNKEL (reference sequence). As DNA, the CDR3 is TGTGCCAGCAGCCAAAAACCGACCAGTTCTGGAAACACCATATATTTT. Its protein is CASSQKPTSSGNTIYF.

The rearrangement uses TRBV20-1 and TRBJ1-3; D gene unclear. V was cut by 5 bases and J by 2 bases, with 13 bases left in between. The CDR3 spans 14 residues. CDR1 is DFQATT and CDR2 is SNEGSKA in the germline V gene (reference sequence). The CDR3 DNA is TGCAGTGCTTATTCCACCCCCCCTGGAAACACCATATATTTT. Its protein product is CSAYSTPPGNTIYF.

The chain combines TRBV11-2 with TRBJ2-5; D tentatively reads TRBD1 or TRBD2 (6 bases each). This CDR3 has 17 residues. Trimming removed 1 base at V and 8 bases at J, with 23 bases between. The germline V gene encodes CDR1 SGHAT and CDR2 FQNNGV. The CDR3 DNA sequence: TGTGCCAGCAGCTTAGTAAGGGTGCGGGACACGGGAAAAACCCAGTACTTC. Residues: CASSLVRVRDTGKTQYF.

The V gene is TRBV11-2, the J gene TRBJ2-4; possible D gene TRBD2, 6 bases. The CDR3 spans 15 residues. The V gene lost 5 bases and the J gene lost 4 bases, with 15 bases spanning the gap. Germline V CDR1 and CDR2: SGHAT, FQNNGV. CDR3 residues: CASSSGRRIKNIQYF. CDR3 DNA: TGTGCCAGCAGCAGCGGGCGGCGGATAAAAAACATTCAGTACTTC.

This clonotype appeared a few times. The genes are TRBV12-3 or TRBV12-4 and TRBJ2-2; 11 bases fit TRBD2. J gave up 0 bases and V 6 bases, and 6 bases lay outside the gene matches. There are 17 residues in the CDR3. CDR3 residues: CASRRLAGGPNTGELFF. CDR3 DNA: TGTGCCAGCAGGCGCCTAGCGGGAGGACCGAACACCGGGGAGCTGTTTTTT.

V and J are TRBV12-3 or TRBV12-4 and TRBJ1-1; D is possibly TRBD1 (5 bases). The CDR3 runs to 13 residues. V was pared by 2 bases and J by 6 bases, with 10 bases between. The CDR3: CASSLIQEAEAFF. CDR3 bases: TGTGCCAGCAGTTTAATACAGGAGGCTGAAGCTTTCTTT.

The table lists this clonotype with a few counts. The CDR3 is CASSPLGQGAHTSYEQYF. In DNA, the CDR3 is TGTGCCAGCAGCCCTCTCGGACAGGGGGCACACACATCCTACGAGCAGTACTTC. J is TRBJ2-7 and V is TRBV11-2, with 11 nucleotides matching TRBD1. Germline loops: CDR1 SGHAT, CDR2 FQNNGV. Trimming cost V 5 bases and J 1 base; bases outside gene matches: 13. This CDR3 has 18 residues.